This entry lists 12 T cell receptor beta chains sequenced from one sample in a study of cytomegalovirus exposure and HLA in healthy donors. Primers included in the PCR were 60 Vbeta and 13 Jbeta primers. TCRdb's copy holds only in-frame clones and misses some; the assay was immunoSEQ multiplex PCR. The listing records roughly 82,000 clones. The sample was PBMCs. Every receptor here comes from a woman aged 55-69 years in good health and CMV-seronegative.

The chain combines TRBV5-1 with TRBJ2-7; 8 bases fit TRBD1. V shed 0 bases, J shed 5 bases, and the junction held 7 bases outside the gene matches. The CDR3 is 15 residues long. CDR1 is SGHRS, CDR2 YFSETQ, per germline. CDR3 region: CASSLGQGAWDEQYF. DNA for the CDR3: TGCGCCAGCAGCTTGGGGCAGGGGGCATGGGACGAGCAGTACTTC.

The genes are TRBV6-1 and TRBJ2-4; D gene unclear. The length of the CDR3 is 12 residues. The germline V and J ends were trimmed by 7 bases and 9 bases, with 13 bases remaining between them. Germline V CDR1 and CDR2: MNHNS, SASEGT. CDR3 in amino acids: CASTSSLGIQYF. As DNA, the CDR3 is TGTGCCAGCACTTCTTCCCTAGGCATTCAGTACTTC.

Notes on this clone: This sample includes further DNA sequences coding for the same CDR3. The CDR3 region is CAWSRDRPYGYTF. The CDR3 DNA reads TGTGCCTGGAGTAGGGACAGACCCTATGGCTACACCTTC. V gene TRBV30 combines with J gene TRBJ1-2; 7 bases map to TRBD1. CDR3 length: 13 residues. The J segment lost 4 bases and the V segment lost 2 bases, leaving 4 bases of the junction unmatched. Germline CDR1 and CDR2: GTSNPN and SVGIG (reference sequence). Full variable domain (remainder filled in from reference TRBV30 and TRBJ1-2): SQTIHQWPATLVQPVGSPLSLECTVEGTSNPNLYWYRQAAGRGLQLLFYSVGIGQISSEVPQNLSASRPQDRQFILSSKKLLLSDSGFYLCAWSRDRPYGYTFGSGTRLTVV.

The J gene is TRBJ2-7, the V gene TRBV28; D uncertain. From germline, CDR1 is MDHEN and CDR2 SYDVKM. V was pared by 6 bases and J by 2 bases, with 8 bases between. This CDR3 is built from 12 residues. As DNA, the CDR3 is TGTGCCAGCAGGTGGCAGACCTACGAGCAGTACTTC. Its protein is CASRWQTYEQYF.

This rearrangement joins TRBV10-1 to TRBJ2-1; 7 bases are a match to TRBD2. This CDR3 has 13 residues. Looked up from germline, CDR1 is WNHNN and CDR2 is SYGVQD (reference sequence). J gave up 12 bases and V 6 bases, and 11 bases lay outside the gene matches. The CDR3 DNA follows: TGCGCCAGCAGCAGGAGCGGGACGGACGGGCAGTTCTTC. It yields the protein CASSRSGTDGQFF.

The chain recombines TRBV9 with TRBJ2-2; D is unclear. V lost 4 bases and J 5 bases, leaving 15 bases between the germline ends. Germline CDR1 is SGDLS and CDR2 is YYNGEE. The CDR3 is made up of 15 amino acids. In DNA form, the CDR3 reads TGTGCCAGCAGCCTAAGCGACTTTGAGACCGGGGAGCTGTTTTTT. This translates into CASSLSDFETGELFF.

This CDR3 is CASSPPGRGETQYF. The DNA of the CDR3 is TGTGCCAGCTCACCACCCGGCAGGGGGGAGACCCAGTACTTC. The V and J genes are TRBV18 and TRBJ2-5; 7 nucleotides line up with TRBD1. This CDR3 comprises 14 residues. Germline CDR1 reads KGHSH; CDR2 reads LQKENI. V was clipped by 0 bases and J by 5 bases; unmatched bases: 3. The full variable domain, in which reference TRBV18 and TRBJ2-5 provide the parts outside the CDR3, is NAGVMQNPRHLVRRRGQEARLRCSPMKGHSHVYWYRQLPEEGLKFMVYLQKENIIDESGMPKERFSAEFPKEGPSILRIQQVVRGDSAAYFCASSPPGRGETQYFGPGTRLLVL.

On this clone: Germline is not matched at one junction end, which may reflect a read error. V and J are TRBV10-3 and TRBJ2-5; a possible D gene is TRBD1 (6 bases). This CDR3 spans 14 amino acids. CDR1 ENHRY and CDR2 SYGVKD come from the germline V gene. The DNA of the CDR3 is TGTGCCATCAGTGAAGGGGGACGGCAAGGGACCCAGTACTTC. It specifies CAISEGGRQGTQYF.

The chain combines TRBV10-2 with TRBJ2-1; the match to TRBD2 covers 13 bases. Germline CDR1 reads WSHSY; CDR2 reads SAAADI. The CDR3 extends over 17 amino acids. The trim removed 6 bases at V and 1 base at J, leaving 6 bases unmatched. CDR3 sequence reads: CASRGGLAGPSYNEQFF. The DNA of the CDR3 is TGCGCCAGCAGGGGGGGACTAGCGGGGCCATCCTACAATGAGCAGTTCTTC.

The chain joins TRBV6-1 to TRBJ2-3; possible D gene TRBD2, 6 bases. Germline-derived CDR1 and CDR2 are MNHNS and SASEGT. This CDR3 spans 16 amino acids. Trimming pared 1 base from V and 1 base from J, leaving 12 bases between. CDR3 amino acids: CASSEGRARGTDTQYF. The DNA for the CDR3 is TGTGCCAGCAGTGAAGGGAGGGCGCGGGGCACAGATACGCAGTATTTT.

CDR3 in amino acids: CASPREVGLAGADTQYF. As DNA, the CDR3 is TGTGCCAGCCCTCGGGAAGTAGGGCTAGCGGGAGCAGATACGCAGTATTTT. V and J are TRBV9 and TRBJ2-3; 10 nucleotides match TRBD2. J lost 4 bases, V lost 7 bases, and 15 bases had no gene match. This CDR3 comprises 17 residues. Germline loops: CDR1 SGDLS, CDR2 YYNGEE.

The rearrangement joins TRBV6-6 to TRBJ2-1; TRBD2 matches at 8 bases. Germline-derived CDR1 and CDR2 are MNHNY and SVGAGI (reference sequence). J gave up 2 bases and V 4 bases, and 4 bases lay outside the gene matches. The CDR3 loop spans 15 amino acids. The CDR3: CASSSSGLTYNEQFF. CDR3 nucleotide sequence: TGTGCCAGCAGTTCTAGCGGGCTTACCTACAATGAGCAGTTCTTC.